Included here is one TCR beta chain sequence, with context. Trimming at V came to 5 bases and at J to 4 bases, leaving 12 bases not matched to a gene. This CDR3 has 17 residues. The germline gives CDR1 SEHNR, CDR2 FQNEAQ (reference sequence). This specimen comes from a study of blood T cell repertoires in COVID-19. About the study: The analysed material was cDNA or gDNA that came from T cells, B-cell-depleted T cells, or PBMCs.

Seattle patients were enrolled during active infection and followed longitudinally. In the original processing: It was from reference gene primer amplification that nucleated cell counts were estimated. TCRdb keeps only in-frame clones here, not all; method: immunoSEQ multiplex PCR. V and J calls and clone size follow that table, whereas D and trimming were derived from the DNA. The top ten hold 9.5% to 15% of the sample, which has fewer than 350,000 clones, 86% seen once. The J gene is TRBJ2-1, the V gene TRBV7-9; 9 nucleotides agree with TRBD2. Material for sequencing was peripheral blood. This clonotype originated in a woman in her 30s with COVID-19, enrolled during active disease. CDR3 protein: CASSLILAGPKYNEQFF. CDR3 bases: TGTGCCAGCAGCCTCATTCTAGCGGGGCCGAAATACAATGAGCAGTTCTTC.